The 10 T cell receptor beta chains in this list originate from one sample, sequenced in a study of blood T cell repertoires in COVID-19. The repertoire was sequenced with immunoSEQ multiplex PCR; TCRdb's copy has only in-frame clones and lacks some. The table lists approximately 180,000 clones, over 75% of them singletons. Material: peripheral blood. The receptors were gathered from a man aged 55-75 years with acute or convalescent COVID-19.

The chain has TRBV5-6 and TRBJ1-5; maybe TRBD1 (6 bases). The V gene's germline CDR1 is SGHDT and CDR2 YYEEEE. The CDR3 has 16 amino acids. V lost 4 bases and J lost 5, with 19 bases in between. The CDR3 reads CASSRQSTGIYQPQHF. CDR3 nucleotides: TGTGCCAGCAGCCGCCAATCCACAGGGATTTATCAGCCCCAGCATTTT.

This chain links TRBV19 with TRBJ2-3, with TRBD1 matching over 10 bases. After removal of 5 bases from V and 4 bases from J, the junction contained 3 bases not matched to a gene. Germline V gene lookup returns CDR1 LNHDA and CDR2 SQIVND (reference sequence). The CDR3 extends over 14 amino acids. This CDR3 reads CASSDRGLSDTQYF. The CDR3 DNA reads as TGTGCCAGTAGTGACAGGGGGCTATCAGATACGCAGTATTTT.

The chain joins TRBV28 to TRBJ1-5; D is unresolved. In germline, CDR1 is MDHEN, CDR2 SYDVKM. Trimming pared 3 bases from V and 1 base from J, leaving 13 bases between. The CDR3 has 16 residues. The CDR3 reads CASSFRGLASNQPQHF. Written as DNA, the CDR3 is TGTGCCAGCAGTTTTCGAGGGCTCGCGAGCAATCAGCCCCAGCATTTT.

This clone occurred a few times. CDR3 protein: CAARGAGGYGYTF. CDR3 coding DNA: TGTGCCGCCCGTGGCGCGGGTGGCTATGGCTACACCTTC. The rearrangement links TRBV27 to TRBJ1-2; D remains unclear. Trimming took 11 bases from V and 4 from J, leaving 17 bases between them. CDR1 is MNHEY and CDR2 is SMNVEV in the germline V gene (reference sequence). The CDR3 length is 13 residues.

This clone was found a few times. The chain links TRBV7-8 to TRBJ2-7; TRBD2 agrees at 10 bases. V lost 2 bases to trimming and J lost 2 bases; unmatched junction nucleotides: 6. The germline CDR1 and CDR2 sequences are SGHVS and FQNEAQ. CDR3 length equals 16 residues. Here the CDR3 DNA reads TGTGCCAGCAGCTTAATTCCCGGGACTAGCGCCTACGAGCAGTACTTC. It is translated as CASSLIPGTSAYEQYF.

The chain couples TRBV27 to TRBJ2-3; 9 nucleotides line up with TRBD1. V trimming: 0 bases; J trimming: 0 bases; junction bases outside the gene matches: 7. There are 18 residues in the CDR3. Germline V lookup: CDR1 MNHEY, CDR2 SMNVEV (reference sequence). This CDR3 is CASSLSSTGGYSTDTQYF. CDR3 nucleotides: TGTGCCAGCAGTTTATCGTCAACAGGGGGCTATAGCACAGATACGCAGTATTTT.

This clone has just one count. The CDR3 nucleotides are TGTGCCAGCAGCTTCGGGGGACTCAGGAGCTCCTACGAGCAGTACTTC. This codes for CASSFGGLRSSYEQYF. The rearrangement joins TRBV7-9 to TRBJ2-7, with a tentative D call TRBD2 (6 bases). Between the trimmed V and J ends, which lost 3 bases and 0 bases, there was a span of 15 bases. The CDR3 sequence is 16 residues long. CDR1 is SEHNR and CDR2 is FQNEAQ in the germline V gene (reference sequence).

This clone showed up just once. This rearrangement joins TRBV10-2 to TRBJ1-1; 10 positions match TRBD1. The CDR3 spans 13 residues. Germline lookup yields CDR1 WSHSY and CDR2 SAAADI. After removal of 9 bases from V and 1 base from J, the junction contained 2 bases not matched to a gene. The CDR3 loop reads CASRQGANTEAFF. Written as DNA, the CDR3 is TGCGCCAGTAGACAGGGGGCGAACACTGAAGCTTTCTTT.

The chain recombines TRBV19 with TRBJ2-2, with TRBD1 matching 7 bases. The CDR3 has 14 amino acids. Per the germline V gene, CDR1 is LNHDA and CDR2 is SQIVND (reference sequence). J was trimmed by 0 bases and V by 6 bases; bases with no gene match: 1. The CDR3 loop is CASRGQANTGELFF. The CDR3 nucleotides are TGTGCCAGTAGAGGACAGGCGAACACCGGGGAGCTGTTTTTT.

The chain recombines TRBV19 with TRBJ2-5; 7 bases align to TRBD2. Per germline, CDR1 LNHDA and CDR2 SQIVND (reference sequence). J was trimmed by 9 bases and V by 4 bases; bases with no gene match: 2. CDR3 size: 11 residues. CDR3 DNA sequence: TGTGCCAGTAGTAGCCGGGGGGCCCAGTACTTC. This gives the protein CASSSRGAQYF.